A single T cell receptor beta chain is shown here with its context. Deletions cut 2 bases from V and 6 bases from J, with 16 bases between. This CDR3 comprises 15 residues. The sample originates from a study of CD8 T cells in Susac syndrome. Looking at the study overall: The Susac syndrome patients were therapy-naive, on corticosteroids, or on intravenous immunoglobulin alone at blood draw.

The RNA input was about 0.5 to 1 ug, and it was reverse transcribed with random hexamers. TCRdb itself ran the immunoSEQ multiplex PCR reads through MiXCR, one entry per CDR3 protein. The sample yields some 100,000 distinct CDR3 sequences, roughly 96% seen once. The TCR comes from a human donor with Susac syndrome. Sequenced sample: CD8+ T cells from PBMCs. The genes are TRBV12-3 or TRBV12-4 and TRBJ1-2; D may be TRBD1 (5 bases). CDR3 region: CASSLSGLNTHGYTF. The CDR3 bases are TGTGCCAGCAGTTTATCAGGGCTCAATACCCATGGCTACACCTTC.